The 22 T cell receptor beta chains in this list originate from one sample, sequenced in a study of tumor-infiltrating lymphocytes in localized non-small cell lung cancer. The protocol was immunoSEQ multiplex PCR, while the TCRdb copy is restricted to in-frame clones and leaves out a portion. There are about 8,900 clones in the sample; 55% to 75% occur only once, and over 8% lies in the top ten. Material: uninvolved lung tissue not adjacent to the tumor. These TCRs come from a human donor with non-small cell lung cancer.

This rearrangement joins TRBV29-1 to TRBJ2-3; weak D call: TRBD2 (5 bases). V lost 3 bases to trimming and J lost 7 bases, with 20 bases between them. From germline, CDR1 is SQVTM and CDR2 ANQGSEA. The CDR3 extends over 15 amino acids. The CDR3 bases are TGCAGCGTTGAGCCAAGCTGGGCCGAGGACTATACGCAGTATTTT. Protein product: CSVEPSWAEDYTQYF.

J is TRBJ2-1 and V is TRBV19; D perhaps matches TRBD2 (6 bases). From germline, CDR1 is LNHDA and CDR2 SQIVND (reference sequence). Trimming stripped 6 bases from V and 0 bases from J, with 12 bases between. The CDR3 contains 15 residues. The CDR3 is CASSPEDYSYNEQFF. The DNA for the CDR3 is TGTGCCAGTAGCCCTGAGGACTACTCCTACAATGAGCAGTTCTTC.

The chain has TRBV7-9 and TRBJ2-7, with 10 nucleotides matching TRBD2. From germline, CDR1 is SEHNR and CDR2 FQNEAQ (reference sequence). The J segment lost 4 bases and the V segment lost 6 bases, leaving 6 bases of the junction unmatched. CDR3 length: 14 amino acids. CDR3 protein: CASSSTSGIYEQYF. The DNA of the CDR3 is TGTGCCAGCAGTTCCACTAGCGGGATTTACGAGCAGTACTTC.

The J gene is TRBJ2-1, the V gene TRBV7-3; tentative D call: TRBD2 (6 bases). The CDR3 consists of 14 residues. The germline CDR1 and CDR2 sequences are SGHTA and FQGTGA. Trimming left V 1 base short and J 6 bases short, with 10 bases between. For the CDR3, the DNA is TGTGCCAGCAGCTTAATTGGGAGGATCAATGAGCAGTTCTTC. It yields the protein CASSLIGRINEQFF.

By share, this clone ranks as medium-sized (0.01 to 0.1%). The chain has TRBV10-3 and TRBJ1-3; perhaps TRBD1 as D (5 bases). Germline CDR1 is ENHRY and CDR2 is SYGVKD. This CDR3 region has 15 residues. V was trimmed by 4 bases and J by 7 bases, leaving 17 bases between them. The CDR3 sequence is CAISAQAGTWNTIYF. CDR3 DNA: TGTGCCATCAGTGCGCAGGCTGGGACCTGGAACACCATATATTTT.

The rearrangement uses TRBV30 and TRBJ1-1; possible D gene TRBD1, 6 bases. CDR3 length equals 16 residues. Germline CDR1 and CDR2: GTSNPN and SVGIG (reference sequence). Deletions cut 2 bases from V and 4 bases from J, with 20 bases between. In DNA, the CDR3 is TGTGCCTGGAGTACAAGGGGGTCGGTCGTTGTCACTGAAGCTTTCTTT. Translating it yields CAWSTRGSVVVTEAFF.

This clone has a single count. The chain joins TRBV28 to TRBJ1-5, with D uncertain. The germline V gene encodes CDR1 MDHEN and CDR2 SYDVKM. CDR3 length: 17 residues. Trimming took off 4 bases at V and 2 bases at J, with 18 bases between the two ends. This CDR3 reads CASSSLGIGVGNQPQHF. As DNA, the CDR3 is TGTGCCAGCAGTTCCCTCGGGATCGGAGTAGGCAATCAGCCCCAGCATTTT.

The chain carries TRBV7-2 and TRBJ2-5; no definite D call. With 5 bases removed from V and 3 bases from J, the gap between germline ends came to 13 bases. The CDR3 extends over 14 amino acids. The germline V gene encodes CDR1 SGHTA and CDR2 FQGNSA. The CDR3 sequence: CASSPTRVEETQYF. Here the CDR3 DNA reads TGTGCCAGCAGCCCGACGAGAGTCGAAGAGACCCAGTACTTC.

The V call is TRBV30, the J call TRBJ2-1; a possible D gene is TRBD2 (6 bases). V was shortened by 5 bases and J by 4 bases, with 18 bases between the two germline ends. CDR1 is GTSNPN and CDR2 is SVGIG in the germline V gene (reference sequence). The CDR3 length is 15 residues. This CDR3 is CAWAPRDSIYNEQFF. The CDR3 DNA reads as TGTGCCTGGGCCCCCCGGGACTCAATATACAATGAGCAGTTCTTC. The full variable domain, its missing parts supplied by reference TRBV30 and TRBJ2-1, is SQTIHQWPATLVQPVGSPLSLECTVEGTSNPNLYWYRQAAGRGLQLLFYSVGIGQISSEVPQNLSASRPQDRQFILSSKKLLLSDSGFYLCAWAPRDSIYNEQFFGPGTRLTVL.

The chain uses TRBV28 and TRBJ2-7, with D possibly being TRBD2 (7 bases). Germline-derived CDR1 and CDR2 are MDHEN and SYDVKM. The CDR3 contains 15 residues. The V gene lost 5 bases and the J gene lost 5 bases, with 19 bases spanning the gap. CDR3 region: CASSHRGGAQNEQYF. CDR3 nucleotide sequence: TGTGCCAGCAGTCATAGGGGGGGGGCGCAAAACGAGCAGTACTTC.

The gene calls are TRBV19 and TRBJ2-7; possibly TRBD1 for D (6 bases). The CDR3 spans 15 residues. The germline V gene encodes CDR1 LNHDA and CDR2 SQIVND (reference sequence). Trimming took off 3 bases at V and 2 bases at J, with 14 bases between the two ends. CDR3 bases: TGTGCCAGTAGTATCCTAGGGGACACTACCTACGAGCAGTACTTC. Residues: CASSILGDTTYEQYF.

This chain uses TRBV7-2 with TRBJ1-2; D unresolved. The length of the CDR3 is 15 residues. The germline CDR1 and CDR2 sequences are SGHTA and FQGNSA. The germline V and J ends were trimmed by 6 bases and 8 bases, with 22 bases remaining between them. The CDR3 DNA is TGTGCCAGCAGTTCGTCTTGGACGGGAGGAGGGGGCTACACCTTC. It codes for CASSSSWTGGGGYTF. Drawing the rest from reference TRBV7-2 and TRBJ1-2, the complete variable domain is GAGVSQSPSNKVTEKGKDVELRCDPISGHTALYWYRQSLGQGLEFLIYFQGNSAPDKSGLPSDRFSAERTGGSVSTLTIQRTQQEDSAVYLCASSSSWTGGGGYTFGSGTRLTVV.

This clone was seen a single time. CDR3 DNA sequence: TGTGCCAGCAGCTCGGACAGAGGTGACTATGGCTACACCTTC. Protein sequence: CASSSDRGDYGYTF. The V call is TRBV6-6, the J call TRBJ1-2; possible D gene TRBD1, 6 bases. Trimming removed 6 bases at V and 3 bases at J, with 14 bases between. Germline-derived CDR1 and CDR2 are MNHNY and SVGAGI (reference sequence). This CDR3 has 14 amino acids.

This clone counts as medium-sized. The chain couples TRBV30 to TRBJ1-2; a possible D gene is TRBD1 (5 bases). V lost 0 bases and J 8 bases, leaving 7 bases between the germline ends. CDR3 length: 11 residues. The germline V gene has CDR1 GTSNPN and CDR2 SVGIG (reference sequence). The CDR3 region is CAWSVWDGYTF. The CDR3, as DNA: TGTGCCTGGAGTGTGTGGGACGGCTACACCTTC.

This clone was observed once. V usage is TRBV5-6 and J usage is TRBJ1-5; D not certain. The CDR3 length is 15 residues. Trimming took 1 base from V and 6 from J, leaving 14 bases between them. Germline V gene sequence: CDR1 SGHDT, CDR2 YYEEEE. The CDR3 loop reads CASSLNSGGGQPQHF. For the CDR3, the DNA is TGTGCCAGCAGCTTGAATTCTGGAGGCGGTCAGCCCCAGCATTTT.

The chain combines TRBV29-1 with TRBJ2-7; TRBD1 is a possible D gene (6 bases). The CDR3 is made up of 17 amino acids. Trimming left V 4 bases short and J 4 bases short, with 26 bases between. The V gene's germline CDR1 is SQVTM and CDR2 ANQGSEA. The CDR3 sequence: CSVVGRGRDYPRYEQYF. DNA for the CDR3: TGCAGCGTTGTCGGCAGGGGAAGAGATTACCCTCGGTACGAGCAGTACTTC.

The rearrangement joins TRBV7-9 to TRBJ1-2; D uncertain. Trimming took 2 bases from V and 6 from J, leaving 13 bases between them. Germline values: CDR1 SEHNR, CDR2 FQNEAQ (reference sequence). The CDR3 length is 14 residues. This chain's CDR3 is CASSLRALRHGYTF. The CDR3 DNA sequence: TGTGCCAGCAGCTTACGGGCGTTGAGGCATGGCTACACCTTC. The variable domain in full, completed from reference TRBV7-9 and TRBJ1-2, reads DTGVSQNPRHKITKRGQNVTFRCDPISEHNRLYWYRQTLGQGPEFLTYFQNEAQLEKSRLLSDRFSAERPKGSFSTLEIQRTEQGDSAMYLCASSLRALRHGYTFGSGTRLTVV.

This chain uses TRBV4-3 with TRBJ2-7; weak D call: TRBD1 (6 bases). With 5 bases removed from V and 1 base from J, the gap between germline ends came to 12 bases. Germline V gene data show CDR1 as LGHNA and CDR2 as YSLEER. CDR3 length: 14 amino acids. In DNA form, the CDR3 reads TGCGCCAGCAGCACCTCGACAGGTTCCTACGAGCAGTACTTC. It is translated as CASSTSTGSYEQYF.

About this clone itself: A read error may account for a junction end that differs from germline. The rearrangement joins TRBV28 to TRBJ1-2, with D perhaps matching TRBD1 (6 bases). CDR3 size: 11 residues. Germline CDR1 is MDHEN and CDR2 is SYDVKM. The CDR3 reads CASRSRDISNF. CDR3 nucleotides: TGTGCCAGCAGGTCCCGGGACATTTCAAACTTC.

This rearrangement joins TRBV5-1 to TRBJ1-2, with 7 positions matching TRBD1. The length of the CDR3 is 13 residues. CDR1 is SGHRS, CDR2 YFSETQ, per germline. The J segment lost 1 base and the V segment lost 7 bases, leaving 4 bases of the junction unmatched. The DNA of the CDR3 is TGCGCCAGCGGGGCAGGGGGTAACTATGGCTACACCTTC. It translates to CASGAGGNYGYTF.

The chain is built from TRBV18 and TRBJ2-7; 13 nucleotides agree with TRBD2. The CDR3 runs 15 residues. Looked up from germline, CDR1 is KGHSH and CDR2 is LQKENI. The ends lost 6 bases at V and 7 bases at J; junction bases unmatched: 9. DNA of the CDR3: TGTGCCAGCTCCCTTGGGACTAGCGGGACAGAAGAGCAGTACTTC. Amino acids: CASSLGTSGTEEQYF.

This chain uses TRBV11-1 with TRBJ2-1; D gene ambiguous. Deletions cut 0 bases from V and 5 bases from J, with 5 bases between. The germline gives CDR1 SGHAT, CDR2 FQDESV (reference sequence). This CDR3 region has 13 residues. CDR3 region: CASSLAPDNEQFF. The CDR3 DNA sequence: TGTGCCAGCAGCTTAGCGCCGGACAATGAGCAGTTCTTC. The whole variable domain, filled in from reference TRBV11-1 and TRBJ2-1, reads EAEVAQSPRYKITEKSQAVAFWCDPISGHATLYWYRQILGQGPELLVQFQDESVVDDSQLPKDRFSAERLKGVDSTLKIQPAELGDSAMYLCASSLAPDNEQFFGPGTRLTVL.